This is a list of T cell receptor beta chains from one sample in a study of cytomegalovirus exposure and HLA in healthy donors. Profiled with immunoSEQ multiplex PCR; TCRdb holds only in-frame clones, not every one. The data show some 110,000 clones, with 86% seen just once and roughly 5.3% held by the top ten. Sequenced material: PBMCs. These receptors came from a man aged 18 to 30 in good health and CMV-seronegative. The CDR3 runs from the conserved cysteine through the conserved F or W. Fields, in order: D gene, J gene, V gene, clone size, CDR3 DNA, CDR3 protein. A D gene is named only where the DNA matches it firmly. A clone size is listed for some rows: how often the clone was seen (once, few, many), or a class if it is expanded.

>-|TRBJ2-3|TRBV4-1|-
TGCGCCAGCAGCCAAGAGCGGGGAACAGATACGCAGTATTTT
CASSQERGTDTQYF
>-|TRBJ1-5|TRBV2|few
TGTGCCAACATACACATCGATCAGCCCCAGCATTTT
CANIHIDQPQHF
>-|TRBJ1-6|TRBV5-1|-
TGCGCCAGCAGCTTTGGGGCCAATAATTCACCCCTCCACTTT
CASSFGANNSPLHF
>TRBD1|TRBJ2-1|TRBV7-6|few
TGTGCCAGCAGCTTAGCCGGGACAGGGGGACCGTTCTTC
CASSLAGTGGPFF
>TRBD2|TRBJ2-3|TRBV11-3|-
TGTGCCAGCAGCCCGACTAGCGGGGCAGTTTCAGATACGCAGTATTTT
CASSPTSGAVSDTQYF
>TRBD1|TRBJ1-2|TRBV6-1|-
TGTGCCAGCAGTGAAGGGACAGGGGATGGCTACACCTTC
CASSEGTGDGYTF
>TRBD2|TRBJ2-5|TRBV5-1|-
TGCGCCAGCAGCTTGGTTCCTAGCGGGGCTCAAGAGACCCAGTACTTC
CASSLVPSGAQETQYF
>TRBD2|TRBJ2-1|TRBV30|-
TGTGCCTGGAGAAAGCTAGCGGGGGGGCCACATGAGCAGTTCTTC
CAWRKLAGGPHEQFF
>-|TRBJ2-6|TRBV5-6|-
TGTGCCAGCCACAGGATCTCTGGGGCCAACGTCCTGACTTTC
CASHRISGANVLTF
>TRBD2|TRBJ2-7|TRBV27|-
TGTGCCAGCAGACTTAGCGGGAGGGCCCACGAGCAGTACTTC
CASRLSGRAHEQYF
>-|TRBJ2-3|TRBV19|-
TGTGCCAGTAGTATAGACTTGACAGTTTCCACAGATACGCAGTATTTT
CASSIDLTVSTDTQYF
>TRBD2|TRBJ2-5|TRBV30|-
TGTGCCTGGAGTGTCTCTCGGACTAGCGGCCAAGAGACCCAGTACTTC
CAWSVSRTSGQETQYF
>TRBD1|TRBJ2-7|TRBV7-9|-
TGTGCCAGCAGCTCCCGGGACAGTTACGAGCAGTACTTC
CASSSRDSYEQYF
>TRBD1|TRBJ2-1|TRBV30|-
TGTGCCTGGGTACAGGGGAATTTCAATGAGCAGTTCTTC
CAWVQGNFNEQFF
>TRBD2|TRBJ2-1|TRBV6-1|-
TGTGCCAGCAGTGAGCGGGGGGGGTCCTACAATGAGCAGTTCTTC
CASSERGGSYNEQFF
>-|TRBJ2-2|TRBV6-5|-
TGTGCCAGCTGCCAGGGGTACACCGGGGAGCTGTTTTTT
CASCQGYTGELFF
>-|TRBJ1-3|TRBV30|-
TGTGCCTGGAACCACCGACAGGCCGGCTCTGGAAACACCATATATTTT
CAWNHRQAGSGNTIYF
>-|TRBJ2-2|TRBV7-9|-
TGTGCCAGCAGCTGGGACACCCCCGGGGAGCTGTTTTTT
CASSWDTPGELFF
>-|TRBJ1-1|TRBV2|-
TGTGCCAGCACCGTCCTACAGGGAAGTACTGAAGCTTTCTTT
CASTVLQGSTEAFF
>TRBD1|TRBJ2-3|TRBV2|once
TGTGCCACCTTGGACAGGGCCCCCACAGATACGCAGTATTTT
CATLDRAPTDTQYF
>TRBD2|TRBJ2-1|TRBV5-5|-
TGTGCCAGCAGCGGGGCAGTGGGACTAGCGGGAGTAGGGTCCTACAATGAGCAGTTCTTC
CASSGAVGLAGVGSYNEQFF
>-|TRBJ2-3|TRBV27|-
TGTGCCAGCAGTGAGGGACAAGCAATCACAGATACGCAGTATTTT
CASSEGQAITDTQYF
>-|TRBJ1-1|TRBV4-2|once
TGTGCCAGCAGCCAAAACAGGGAGGGAGCTTTCTTT
CASSQNREGAFF
>-|TRBJ1-2|TRBV19|-
TGTGCCAGTGCCGAGACGGGGGGCCTCTACTATGGCTACACCTTC
CASAETGGLYYGYTF
>-|TRBJ1-4|TRBV4-1|-
TGCGCCAGCAGCCAAGATGGTGGGAGGAATGAAAAACTGTTTTTT
CASSQDGGRNEKLFF
>-|TRBJ1-5|TRBV15|-
TGTGCCACCAGCAGAGTCCGGAGCAATCAGCCCCAGCATTTT
CATSRVRSNQPQHF
>-|TRBJ2-3|TRBV4-1|-
TGCGCCCCCGAGGGAACTTGCACTAGCACAGATACGCAGTATTTT
CAPEGTCTSTDTQYF
>-|TRBJ2-2|TRBV6-1|-
TGTGCCAGCAGGACACTTATATACGGGGAGCTGTTTTTT
CASRTLIYGELFF
>-|TRBJ1-6|TRBV30|-
TGTGCCTGGAGTGTCGGGGGAGCCCCTCTTTCTTCACCCCTCCACTTT
CAWSVGGAPLSSPLHF
>-|TRBJ1-2|TRBV19|-
TGTGCCAGTAGCGGACGGGAGTTGAGGGCTGGCTACACCTTC
CASSGRELRAGYTF
>-|TRBJ2-3|TRBV5-6|-
TGTGCCAGCAGCTTGGGGGCGGGAGATACGCAGTATTTT
CASSLGAGDTQYF
>TRBD1|TRBJ1-1|TRBV7-9|-
TGTGCCAGCAGCTCAGGACAGGGAGCTTTCTTT
CASSSGQGAFF
>TRBD2|TRBJ2-1|TRBV5-1|-
TGCGCCAGCGATAGCGGGGGAAGCTCCTACAATGAGCAGTTCTTC
CASDSGGSSYNEQFF
>-|TRBJ2-2|TRBV30|-
TGTGCCTGGAGGAGGCAGGGGACGAACACCGGGGAGCTGTTTTTT
CAWRRQGTNTGELFF
>-|TRBJ2-4|TRBV14|-
TGTGCCAGCAGCCAAGTCGGGGAGTCCAAAAACATTCAGTACTTC
CASSQVGESKNIQYF
>TRBD1|TRBJ1-1|TRBV5-6|-
TGTGCCAGCAGCTTGCCAGGGGGAACTGAAGCTTTCTTT
CASSLPGGTEAFF
>TRBD1|TRBJ1-2|TRBV5-1|-
TGCGCCAGCAGCTCAGGGGGCGATGGCTACACCTTC
CASSSGGDGYTF
>TRBD1|TRBJ2-7|TRBV5-1|-
TGCGCCAGCAGCCCAAGCCTAGACAGGGTGTATGCCTACGAGCAGTACTTC
CASSPSLDRVYAYEQYF
>-|TRBJ2-1|TRBV12-2|-
TGTGCAAGTCGCTTAGCGCGCGGGGGGCCCCACAATGAGCAGTTCTTC
CASRLARGGPHNEQFF
>TRBD2|TRBJ2-3|TRBV7-9|-
TGTGCCAGCAGCCTGAGACTAGCGGATACGCAGTATTTT
CASSLRLADTQYF
>-|TRBJ1-3|TRBV5-6|-
TGTGCCAGCACTTACCTGGAGGCCTACTCTGGAAACACCATATATTTT
CASTYLEAYSGNTIYF
>-|TRBJ2-7|TRBV7-9|-
TGTGCCAGCAGCCCAACGGGATCCTACGAGCAGTACTTC
CASSPTGSYEQYF
>-|TRBJ2-5|TRBV9|once
TGTGCCAGCAGCGTAGACGGTAGCGCAATTAGGACCCAGTACTTC
CASSVDGSAIRTQYF